A single sample is the source of the 9 T cell receptor beta chains below, sequenced in a study of shared clonotypes between healthy human individuals. TCRdb's copy holds only in-frame clones and misses some; the assay was immunoSEQ multiplex PCR. Of some 600,000 clones in the sample, approximately 96% were seen once. Cells designated naive CD8 were CD45RO-negative and were positively selected for CCR7, with terminally differentiated effector memory CD45RA+ cells excluded. Sample: naive CD8+ T cells sorted from blood. These receptor sequences come from a woman aged 25 to 39 in good health.

Concerning this clone: Sequence at one end of the junction differs from germline and may be a read error. The chain is built from TRBV6-4 and TRBJ2-7, with D tentatively TRBD1 (6 bases). CDR1 and CDR2 from the germline V gene are MRHNA and SNTAGT. The CDR3 contains 16 residues. The CDR3 is CASSYSQTGVSYEQYF. For the CDR3, the DNA is TGTGCCAGCAGTTACTCCCAGACAGGAGTCTCCTACGAGCAGTACTTC.

CDR3 in DNA: TGTGCCAGTACCTCCGGACAGGGGACCTACGAGCAGTACTTC. Translated, it gives CASTSGQGTYEQYF. V usage is TRBV19 and J usage is TRBJ2-5; 9 nucleotides match TRBD1. The end of the DNA aligns better with TRBJ2-7, so the J call may be wrong. This CDR3 has 14 amino acids. From germline, CDR1 is LNHDA and CDR2 SQIVND (reference sequence).

CDR3 loop: CASRPFISNQPQHF. The CDR3, as DNA: TGTGCCAGCAGGCCATTTATCAGCAATCAGCCCCAGCATTTT. This sequence joins TRBV28 and TRBJ1-5; D is undetermined. Germline V gene sequence: CDR1 MDHEN, CDR2 SYDVKM. Deletions cut 6 bases from V and 1 base from J, with 10 bases between. This CDR3 has 14 amino acids.

This rearrangement joins TRBV29-1 to TRBJ2-7; possibly TRBD2 for D (6 bases). V shed 4 bases and J shed 2 bases, with 9 bases lying between them. The germline gives CDR1 SQVTM, CDR2 ANQGSEA. This CDR3 is 12 amino acids long. The CDR3 DNA is TGCAGCGTTGGTAGCGGAACCTACGAGCAGTACTTC. Its protein is CSVGSGTYEQYF.

The CDR3 loop is CASSEVAVKSSYNEQFF. DNA for the CDR3: TGTGCCAGCAGTGAAGTTGCGGTAAAGAGCTCCTACAATGAGCAGTTCTTC. J is TRBJ2-1 and V is TRBV2; D is undetermined. The CDR3 sequence is 17 residues long. V was pared by 1 base and J by 0 bases, with 13 bases between. CDR1 SNHLY and CDR2 FYNNEI come from the germline V gene.

The chain joins TRBV7-3 to TRBJ2-3; no firm D call. The CDR3 contains 14 residues. The germline CDR1 and CDR2 sequences are SGHTA and FQGTGA. V lost 8 bases and J 0 bases, leaving 12 bases between the germline ends. The CDR3 DNA reads TGTGCCAGCTCGGCTCTGGGAAGCACAGATACGCAGTATTTT. Its protein is CASSALGSTDTQYF.

The chain carries TRBV27 and TRBJ1-4; D is unresolved. Trimming shortened V by 3 bases and J by 6 bases, and 11 bases separated the two germline ends. Germline values: CDR1 MNHEY, CDR2 SMNVEV (reference sequence). This CDR3 has 14 residues. The CDR3 DNA is TGTGCCAGCAGTTTGGTAGGGTCTGATGAAAAACTGTTTTTT. Amino acids: CASSLVGSDEKLFF.

J is TRBJ2-7 and V is TRBV27; D remains unclear. The V end lost 4 bases, the J end lost 0 bases, and 16 bases lay between the germline ends. Germline CDR1 is MNHEY and CDR2 is SMNVEV (reference sequence). This CDR3 is built from 16 residues. CDR3: CASSSHFPDVSYEQYF. DNA of the CDR3: TGTGCCAGCAGTTCTCATTTTCCAGACGTCTCCTACGAGCAGTACTTC.

The chain employs TRBV6-5 and TRBJ1-4; D gene unclear. The V gene's germline CDR1 is MNHEY and CDR2 SVGAGI. This CDR3 has 16 amino acids. The V end lost 4 bases, the J end lost 0 bases, and 12 bases lay between the germline ends. In DNA form, the CDR3 reads TGTGCCAGCAGTTCCAACAGTAATCCAACTAATGAAAAACTGTTTTTT. Residues: CASSSNSNPTNEKLFF.